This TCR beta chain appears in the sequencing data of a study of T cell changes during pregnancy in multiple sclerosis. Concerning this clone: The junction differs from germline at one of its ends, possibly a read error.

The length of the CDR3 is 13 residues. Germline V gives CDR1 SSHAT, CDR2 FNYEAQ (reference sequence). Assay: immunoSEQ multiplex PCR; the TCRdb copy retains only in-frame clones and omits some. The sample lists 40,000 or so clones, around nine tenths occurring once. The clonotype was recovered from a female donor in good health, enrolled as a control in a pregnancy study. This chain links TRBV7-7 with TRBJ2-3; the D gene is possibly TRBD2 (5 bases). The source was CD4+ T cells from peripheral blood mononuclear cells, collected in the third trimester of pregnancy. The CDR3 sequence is CASSSGNTDTQYF. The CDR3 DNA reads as TGTGCTAGCAGCTCGGGAAACACAGATACGCAGTATTTT.